This T cell receptor (beta chain) was captured by sequencing in a study of cytomegalovirus exposure and HLA in healthy donors (dated by TCRdb to the late 2010s). Describing the broader study: In an earlier analysis of 550 to 750 of the donors, approximately 300 Gb of sequence data and roughly 100 million unique TCR beta sequences from approximately 180 million T cells were reported. Rather than drawing on any new phenotypic data, the later analysis identified candidate immune exposures from TCR beta sequences and the way those sequences occurred across donors. Both class I and class II loci were covered by HLA typing, at four-digit resolution. Of the roughly 400 genotyped donors, 65% to 90% were placed in the genetic ancestry cluster associated with self-reported Caucasian donors. Roughly five DR-DQ haplotypes were handled as single units for association and clustering because linkage in the cohort was strong. All discovery cohort repertoires had been generated using a single sequencing platform. To study patterns of TCR occurrence, a later analysis re-analyzed previously published TCR beta repertoires from around 660 donors and added high-resolution HLA genotyping. Donor age, sex, ethnicity and CMV serostatus were collected together with the repertoire data. A later genetic analysis took genome-wide SNP genotypes for 398 of the 666 donors and used that subset as a discovery cohort. Roughly 300 gigabases of sequencing data and some 85 million unique TCR sequences were included in an early release covering around 650 HLA-typed donors. High-throughput TCR immunosequencing, statistical association of individual TCRs with disease status, and machine learning were combined to predict cytomegalovirus infection status. Across 300 to 500 genotyped donors of the cohort, an average of about 200,000 unique TCR beta nucleotide sequences per donor were sequenced, and around 19% of those sequences were non-productive. An earlier analysis of 587 of the donors applied high-throughput TCR beta sequencing to assess whether each TCR beta V gene segment acted as functional or pseudogenic. In addition to the first cohort of 650 to 750 subjects, a separate validation cohort of 120 different subjects was used. Using immunosequencing, the study profiled T cell repertoires from approximately 700 subjects and related those repertoires to cytomegalovirus serostatus. Typing coverage varied by locus: about 620-640 donors for A, B, C, DRB1 and DQB1; 522 for DQA1; more than 600 for DPA1; roughly 450 for DPB1. The study aimed to test whether cataloging public T cell receptors could reveal signatures of past pathogen exposure. Points the paper makes about the study in general: A later analysis associated about 17,000 TCR beta sequences with specific HLA alleles at a false discovery rate of 0.05. Only TCR beta chains were sequenced in this cohort, and the absence of alpha or paired-chain data limited detectable features. Roughly uniform sequencing depth across donors was assumed in presence/absence analyses, although this assumption may not hold. Linkage disequilibrium might explain the correlated functional status among segregating V segments, but an unknown experimental factor could not be ruled out. It was suggested by the authors that the approach could potentially be generalized to other disease states and immunological phenotypes. Because the 87-base-pair reads could not distinguish some IMGT-functional V segments, including TRBV6-2 and TRBV6-3, those segments were excluded. An association between a missense DCLRE1C variant and V-gene and J-gene trimming of TCR beta chains was found in a later genetic analysis and replicated in an independent cohort. In the study, some 160 TCR beta chains were listed as associated with cytomegalovirus. A few of the identified cytomegalovirus-associated TCR beta chains were confirmed in vitro to be specific for cytomegalovirus antigens. The only immune exposure information available for the cohort was CMV serostatus. A further reported finding was that TCR beta sequences accurately predicted the HLA-A and HLA-B alleles for most subjects in the first cohort. In a later analysis, HLA-associated TCR beta chains showed more clonal expansion and lower generation probabilities than non-associated chains that were equally common. In a later analysis, several top co-occurrence clusters were reported to appear linked to parvovirus B19, influenza, CMV and Epstein-Barr virus. Most TCR sequences were seen in very few donors, while some public TCRs were found in many individuals. A cluster of highly shared sequence variants was judged likely to be a technical artifact of the sequencing pipeline. An earlier analysis of approximately 600 of the donors showed that most TCR beta V segments appeared in productive rearrangements either about 87% or about 30% of the time, which broadly matched IMGT annotations. According to a later analysis, most CMV-associated TCR beta chains appeared to be HLA-restricted, and the HLA associations seemed to be driven largely by CMV exposure. Strong co-occurrence of HLA alleles, especially DR and DQ, made assigning TCR associations to individual alleles difficult. Because counts were too low, seventeen rarely observed V segments, including chromosome 9 orphons, were left out of the earlier analysis of 500 to 650 of the donors. Cytomegalovirus status was reported to be diagnosed by the classifier with high specificity and sensitivity in both the original and validation cohorts. Because some donors lacked HLA typing at each locus, the association tests relied only on the typed subset. According to a later genetic analysis, donors in an Asian-associated ancestry cluster had fewer N-insertions in productive TCRs than the approximately 610-donor mean. In a later analysis, TCR association rates were found to vary across HLA loci, with the most associated TCRs seen for DRB1 alleles and the fewest for HLA-C alleles.

Libraries were built with the immunoSEQ multiplex PCR assay. For the multiplex PCR, a mixture combining 60 forward primers for TCR Vbeta segments and 13 reverse primers for TCR Jbeta segments was used. Amplification of the CDR3 region of rearranged TCR beta genes was performed with a multiplex PCR assay on genomic DNA. The amplified TCR beta libraries were sequenced on the Illumina HiSeq System as 87-base-pair reads. The study's processing was this. Across the 600 to 700 repertoires, a later analysis counted some 81 million unique TCR beta chains, 9 million to 14 million of which were shared by at least two donors. To remove PCR and sequencing errors, raw reads were error-corrected and collapsed into unique sequences using a nearest-neighbor algorithm that merged closely related sequences. V, D and J gene segments were assigned by aligning CDR3 sequences to IMGT reference sequences. For a sequence to be retained, a match of at least six nucleotides was required to both a V gene segment and a J gene segment. Rearrangements were called productive when the CDR3 lacked stop codons and stayed in frame with V and J; all others were non-productive. Following IMGT convention, CDR3 was defined as the stretch from the second conserved V-encoded cysteine to the conserved J-encoded phenylalanine. Sequences without an unambiguous match to a single V gene segment were excluded from the earlier analysis of several hundred of the donors. An earlier analysis of around 600 of the donors classified V segments as functional when productive rearrangements were above 56.7% and as segregating when the standard deviation between donors was above 5%. A statistical classification framework was developed to diagnose cytomegalovirus status using the catalog of TCR beta chain sequences. In a later analysis, TCR nucleotide sequences were compared against IMGT/GENE-DB human TR gene sequences so that V and J genes could be assigned. In a later analysis, CDR3 sequences and most-parsimonious VDJ recombination scenarios were assigned using the TCRdist pipeline. In a later analysis, every TCR beta chain was defined by the combination of its CDR3 amino acid sequence and its V-gene family, and reads without a unique V-gene family were dropped. To address suspected cross-contamination and a sequencing artifact, a later analysis removed 450 to 700 highly shared, low-generation-probability nucleotide sequences. In a later analysis, a clonal expansion index was calculated for each public chain from normalized within-repertoire ranks of inferred template counts. Generation probabilities in a later analysis came from a VDJ recombination model fitted to out-of-frame rearrangements, and those results were checked against IGoR. In a later analysis, TCR-TCR, TCR-HLA and TCR-CMV co-occurrence was scored with hypergeometric tests, and a repertoire-size bias correction was applied to TCR pairs. A later analysis estimated false discovery rates by permuting HLA or CMV assignments 20 times. In a later analysis, co-occurring TCRs were grouped with DBSCAN, and TCRdist sequence similarity was added when clustering was performed within HLA-allele-positive subsets. Co-occurrence clustering excluded repertoires with fewer than 30,000 or more than 120,000 public chains, plus five with anomalous nucleotide sharing. Drawn from immuneACCESS, this table holds only the in-frame rearrangements with V and J called that TCRdb kept. Clones are partly lost; checked studies trace under half to an unresolved V gene and leave the rest unexplained. V and J calls and clone size come straight from that table; D and trimming were deduced from the DNA. Across this sample there are 100,000 to 150,000 clones, with about 8.5% seen only once. The ten largest make up 5% to 6% of the sample.

The V end loses 4 bases and the J end loses 5 bases, and a stretch of 18 bases separates them. For CDR1 and CDR2, the germline V gene lists MGHRA and YSYEKL. Spanning cysteine to phenylalanine, the CDR3 consists of 16 amino acids. CDR3 DNA is the only sequence kept; it has 48 bases, read in frame from the first base. In total, roughly 670 healthy bone marrow donors made up the cohort. At the time of sampling, every cohort member was nominally healthy, though immune exposures that went unrecorded were likely present. The donor was CMV seronegative and belonged to the group of 350 or so seronegative cohort members. Every donor gave a peripheral blood sample, and the peripheral blood mononuclear cells from that sample were used for TCR beta sequencing. The Qiagen DNeasy Blood Extraction Kit was used to extract genomic DNA from the blood cell samples. On this clone: Its antigen target is currently unknown. It has no much larger one-base neighbor in the sample; base qualities were not kept.

The sequence was collected from a man aged 35-49 years in good health and CMV-seronegative. Recombination joined TRBV4-1 with TRBJ1-5; the D gene is unclear. The source material was PBMCs. The sequenced DNA is TGCGCCAGCAGCCCCCCCCTGAGTGAATTGGATCAGCCCCAGCATTTT. This translates into CASSPPLSELDQPQHF.